A single sample gave rise to the 20 T cell receptor beta chains below, sequenced in a study of tissue T cells after allogeneic stem cell transplantation. The method was immunoSEQ multiplex PCR; TCRdb's version includes in-frame clones alone and lacks a portion of them. The table has more than 20,000 clones, about 90% seen once. The sequences come from blood, collected before transplantation. All receptors come from a male donor aged 60 or over who later had graft-versus-host disease after an allogeneic stem cell transplant.

V gene TRBV5-1 combines with J gene TRBJ1-1; D is perhaps TRBD1 (5 bases). Trimming pared 4 bases from V and 5 bases from J, leaving 15 bases between. The CDR3 totals 14 residues. Per the germline V gene, CDR1 is SGHRS and CDR2 is YFSETQ. CDR3 loop: CASSPSGGVTEAFF. Written as DNA, the CDR3 is TGCGCCAGCAGCCCGTCGGGGGGTGTTACTGAAGCTTTCTTT. Full variable domain (missing parts from reference TRBV5-1 and TRBJ1-1): KAGVTQTPRYLIKTRGQQVTLSCSPISGHRSVSWYQQTPGQGLQFLFEYFSETQRNKGNFPGRFSGRQFSNSRSEMNVSTLELGDSALYLCASSPSGGVTEAFFGQGTRLTVV.

V usage is TRBV5-1 and J usage is TRBJ2-1; tentatively, D is TRBD2 (5 bases). Germline CDR1 and CDR2: SGHRS and YFSETQ. The length of the CDR3 is 16 residues. Trimming pared 4 bases from V and 4 bases from J, leaving 18 bases between. The CDR3 loop is CASSPSSSGKYNEQFF. The CDR3 nucleotides read TGCGCCAGCAGCCCCTCTAGCTCTGGAAAGTACAATGAGCAGTTCTTC.

V is TRBV2 and J is TRBJ2-7, with D possibly being TRBD1 (5 bases). The CDR3 covers 17 residues. V shed 6 bases and J shed 2 bases, with 23 bases lying between them. Germline assignment: CDR1 SNHLY and CDR2 FYNNEI. Written as DNA, the CDR3 is TGTGCCAGCAGAATTATTGCGACAGCGCGAACACCCTACGAGCAGTACTTC. This gives the protein CASRIIATARTPYEQYF.

The genes are TRBV13 and TRBJ1-1; TRBD1 is a possible D gene (5 bases). CDR3 size: 14 residues. V lost 0 bases, J lost 3 bases, and 8 bases lay in between. Germline values: CDR1 PRHDT, CDR2 FYEKMQ (reference sequence). Here the CDR3 reads CASSLGAGDTEAFF. The CDR3 nucleotides read TGTGCCAGCAGCTTAGGGGCGGGGGACACTGAAGCTTTCTTT.

The genes are TRBV5-1 and TRBJ1-4; 7 positions agree with TRBD1. CDR1 is SGHRS and CDR2 is YFSETQ in the germline V gene. With V trimmed by 4 bases and J by 4 bases, 4 bases remained unmatched. The CDR3 has 14 amino acids. In DNA, the CDR3 is TGCGCCAGCAGCACCAGGGGGAGTAATGAAAAACTGTTTTTT. Protein: CASSTRGSNEKLFF.

The chain has TRBV19 and TRBJ2-3; TRBD2 agrees at 10 bases. In germline, CDR1 is LNHDA, CDR2 SQIVND (reference sequence). J lost 9 bases, V lost 3 bases, and 6 bases had no gene match. This CDR3 spans 14 amino acids. CDR3 DNA sequence: TGTGCCAGTAGTATCGGAGCGGGAGGGGACACGCAGTATTTT. Its translation is CASSIGAGGDTQYF.

The V and J genes are TRBV19 and TRBJ1-1; D is possibly TRBD1 (5 bases). The CDR3 consists of 15 residues. Between the trimmed V and J ends, which lost 2 bases and 1 base, there was a span of 11 bases. Germline V gene sequence: CDR1 LNHDA, CDR2 SQIVND (reference sequence). The CDR3 nucleotides read TGTGCCAGTAGTATACGGGAGGGGCCGAACACTGAAGCTTTCTTT. Its translation: CASSIREGPNTEAFF.

The chain carries TRBV15 and TRBJ2-2; D may be TRBD1 (5 bases). Germline V gene sequence: CDR1 LNHNV, CDR2 YYDKDF (reference sequence). Deletions cut 0 bases from V and 6 bases from J, with 11 bases between. The length of the CDR3 is 15 residues. This CDR3 is CATSRDNAGPGELFF. As DNA, the CDR3 is TGTGCCACCAGCAGAGATAACGCAGGGCCCGGGGAGCTGTTTTTT.

The chain combines TRBV7-3 with TRBJ2-3; D is undetermined. Germline assignment: CDR1 SGHTA and CDR2 FQGTGA. The ends were cut back, 5 bases at V and 6 bases at J, with 24 bases in the middle. The CDR3 consists of 17 residues. The DNA of the CDR3 is TGTGCCAGCAGCCCTGGATATATGGCTTCTGCCACGGATACGCAGTATTTT. It encodes CASSPGYMASATDTQYF. The full variable domain, in which reference TRBV7-3 and TRBJ2-3 provide the parts outside the CDR3, is GAGVSQTPSNKVTEKGKYVELRCDPISGHTALYWYRQSLGQGPEFLIYFQGTGAADDSGLPNDRFFAVRPEGSVSTLKIQRTERGDSAVYLCASSPGYMASATDTQYFGPGTRLTVL.

V gene TRBV10-3 combines with J gene TRBJ1-2; tentatively, D is TRBD1 (6 bases). The CDR3 spans 16 residues. Germline CDR1 reads ENHRY; CDR2 reads SYGVKD. V was cut by 2 bases and J by 8 bases, with 21 bases left in between. The CDR3 reads CAISEPPWRGGDGYTF. DNA for the CDR3: TGTGCCATCAGTGAGCCCCCTTGGAGGGGGGGGGACGGCTACACCTTC.

V is TRBV7-9 and J is TRBJ1-1; D is possibly TRBD1 (6 bases). The ends were cut back, 8 bases at V and 2 bases at J, with 15 bases in the middle. CDR3 length: 14 residues. Germline CDR1 SEHNR, CDR2 FQNEAQ (reference sequence). The CDR3 here is CASPGGRLNTEAFF. DNA of the CDR3: TGTGCCAGCCCCGGGGGGCGGCTAAACACTGAAGCTTTCTTT.

The rearrangement joins TRBV11-2 to TRBJ2-2; D unclear. V shed 3 bases and J shed 0 bases, with 8 bases lying between them. The CDR3 is made up of 15 amino acids. The V gene's germline CDR1 is SGHAT and CDR2 FQNNGV. CDR3 protein: CASSFFGANTGELFF. As DNA, the CDR3 is TGTGCCAGCAGCTTTTTCGGTGCGAACACCGGGGAGCTGTTTTTT.

The chain uses TRBV10-1 and TRBJ1-4, with D hard to call. This CDR3 spans 14 amino acids. V was clipped by 5 bases and J by 8 bases, with 15 bases between them. The V gene's germline CDR1 is WNHNN and CDR2 SYGVQD (reference sequence). The CDR3 is CASSFRVVDEKLFF. The CDR3 DNA follows: TGCGCCAGCAGTTTCCGAGTTGTCGACGAAAAACTGTTTTTT.

This clone was recorded only once. Other DNA sequences of this sample code for an identical CDR3. The chain couples TRBV3-1 (or the pseudogene TRBV3-2) to TRBJ2-5; D is possibly TRBD2 (5 bases). The ends were cut back, 8 bases at V and 5 bases at J, with 12 bases in the middle. The germline V gene encodes CDR1 LGHDT and CDR2 YNNKEL (reference sequence). This CDR3 has 12 residues. CDR3 in DNA: TGTGCCAGCCTCGGGATTCAGGAGACCCAGTACTTC. Encoded protein: CASLGIQETQYF.

The chain couples TRBV3-1 (or the pseudogene TRBV3-2) to TRBJ2-7, with D hard to call. This CDR3 is built from 11 residues. Deletions cut 1 base from V and 4 bases from J, with 2 bases between. CDR1 is LGHDT and CDR2 is YNNKEL in the germline V gene (reference sequence). This chain's CDR3 is CASSQGYEQYF. The CDR3 coding sequence is TGTGCCAGCAGCCAAGGGTACGAGCAGTACTTC.

This sequence joins TRBV5-4 and TRBJ2-7; D is possibly TRBD2 (6 bases). The CDR3 consists of 14 residues. The germline CDR1 and CDR2 sequences are SGHNT and YYREEE (reference sequence). Between the trimmed V and J ends, which lost 4 bases and 3 bases, there was a span of 14 bases. CDR3 DNA sequence: TGTGCCAGCAGCCCTCCGGGGGACCTCTACGAGCAGTACTTC. It is translated as CASSPPGDLYEQYF.

V usage is TRBV6-5 and J usage is TRBJ2-6, with D tentatively TRBD1 (5 bases). Between the trimmed V and J ends, which lost 8 bases and 1 base, there was a span of 12 bases. The CDR3 has 15 residues. Germline CDR1 and CDR2: MNHEY and SVGAGI. The CDR3 here is CASGYRRSGANVLTF. CDR3 DNA: TGTGCCAGCGGCTACAGGAGATCTGGGGCCAACGTCCTGACTTTC.

The CDR3 nucleotides are TGTGCCAGCAGTGAATCGGCGGGACGATCGTACAATGAGCAGTTCTTC. The encoded protein is CASSESAGRSYNEQFF. The chain employs TRBV2 and TRBJ2-1, with a weak D call TRBD2 (6 bases). Germline CDR1 and CDR2: SNHLY and FYNNEI. CDR3 length: 16 residues. Between the trimmed V and J ends, which lost 2 bases and 4 bases, there was a span of 15 bases.

The chain employs TRBV10-3 and TRBJ2-1; no firm D call. The germline V gene has CDR1 ENHRY and CDR2 SYGVKD. This CDR3 is 14 amino acids long. The V end lost 0 bases, the J end lost 3 bases, and 6 bases lay between the germline ends. As DNA, the CDR3 is TGTGCCATCAGTGAGTCCCTAGACTACAATGAGCAGTTCTTC. Translation: CAISESLDYNEQFF.

The gene calls are TRBV3-1 (or the pseudogene TRBV3-2) and TRBJ2-1; 9 bases are shared with TRBD2. After removal of 4 bases from V and 9 bases from J, the junction contained 10 bases not matched to a gene. From germline, CDR1 is LGHDT and CDR2 YNNKEL (reference sequence). CDR3 length: 15 amino acids. The CDR3 loop is CASSPPGRREGEQFF. CDR3 nucleotide sequence: TGTGCCAGCAGCCCCCCCGGGCGGCGGGAGGGTGAGCAGTTCTTC.